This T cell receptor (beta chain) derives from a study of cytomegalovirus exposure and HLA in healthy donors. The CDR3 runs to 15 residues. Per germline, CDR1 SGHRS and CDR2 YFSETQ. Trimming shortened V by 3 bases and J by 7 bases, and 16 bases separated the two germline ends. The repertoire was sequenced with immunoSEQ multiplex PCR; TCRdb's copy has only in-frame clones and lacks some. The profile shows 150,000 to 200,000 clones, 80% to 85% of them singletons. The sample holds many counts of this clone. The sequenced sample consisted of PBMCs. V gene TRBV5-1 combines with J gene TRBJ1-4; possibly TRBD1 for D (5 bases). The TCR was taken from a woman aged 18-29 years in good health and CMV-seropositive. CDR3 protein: CASSWNQGGGEKLFF. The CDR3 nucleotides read TGCGCCAGCAGCTGGAATCAGGGAGGCGGTGAAAAACTGTTTTTT.